The source of this T cell receptor beta chain is a study of cytomegalovirus exposure and HLA in healthy donors. Whole-study findings and limits: Later analysis identified several of the most significant clusters that appeared linked to common viral pathogens.

Primers for the PCR totalled 60 Vbeta and 13 Jbeta. Sequencing used immunoSEQ multiplex PCR; TCRdb keeps in-frame clones, though not all of them. The table lists more than 130,000 clones, about 70% of them singletons. Note on this clone: What it recognizes is unknown.

The ends were cut back, 0 bases at V and 4 bases at J, with 15 bases in the middle. CDR3 length: 16 residues. Per the germline V gene, CDR1 is SGHNT and CDR2 is YENEEA. Sequenced input: PBMCs. The source is a man between 18 and 29 years old in good health and CMV-seronegative. The chain employs TRBV11-3 and TRBJ1-1, with D perhaps matching TRBD1 (6 bases). The CDR3, as DNA: TGTGCCAGCAGCTTAGAGGGGGGGGGCCTATTCACTGAAGCTTTCTTT. It translates to CASSLEGGGLFTEAFF.